This TCR beta chain originates from a study of blood T cell repertoires in COVID-19. Study-wide context: T cells, B-cell-depleted T cells, or PBMCs provided the cDNA or gDNA that served as material.

V lost 8 bases and J lost 2; bases outside the gene matches: 6. Germline CDR1 reads MNHNY; CDR2 reads SVGAGI (reference sequence). CDR3 length: 16 amino acids. Assay: immunoSEQ multiplex PCR; the TCRdb copy retains only in-frame clones and omits some. The data show 55,000 to 80,000 clones, 85% to 90% seen once. The sequence was collected from a man in his fifties with acute or convalescent COVID-19. Sequencing was carried out using peripheral blood. The rearrangement joins TRBV6-6 to TRBJ2-3, with 14 bases lining up with TRBD2. CDR3 loop: CASGKGLAGDTDTQYF. The CDR3 nucleotides read TGTGCCAGCGGGAAGGGACTAGCGGGGGACACAGATACGCAGTATTTT.